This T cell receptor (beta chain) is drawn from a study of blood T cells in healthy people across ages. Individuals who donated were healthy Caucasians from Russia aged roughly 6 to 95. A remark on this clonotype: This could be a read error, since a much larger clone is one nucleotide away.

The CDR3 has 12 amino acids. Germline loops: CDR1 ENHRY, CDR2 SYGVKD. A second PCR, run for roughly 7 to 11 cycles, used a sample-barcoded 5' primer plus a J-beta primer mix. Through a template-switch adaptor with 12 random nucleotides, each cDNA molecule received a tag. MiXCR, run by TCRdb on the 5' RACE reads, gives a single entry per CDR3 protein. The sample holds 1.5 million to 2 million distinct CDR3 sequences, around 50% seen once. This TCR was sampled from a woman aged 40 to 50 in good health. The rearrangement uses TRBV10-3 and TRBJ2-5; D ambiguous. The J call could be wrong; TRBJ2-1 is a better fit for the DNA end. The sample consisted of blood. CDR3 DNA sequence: TGTGCCATCAGGGGCCAACAAGAGACCCAGTTCTTC. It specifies CAIRGQQETQFF.